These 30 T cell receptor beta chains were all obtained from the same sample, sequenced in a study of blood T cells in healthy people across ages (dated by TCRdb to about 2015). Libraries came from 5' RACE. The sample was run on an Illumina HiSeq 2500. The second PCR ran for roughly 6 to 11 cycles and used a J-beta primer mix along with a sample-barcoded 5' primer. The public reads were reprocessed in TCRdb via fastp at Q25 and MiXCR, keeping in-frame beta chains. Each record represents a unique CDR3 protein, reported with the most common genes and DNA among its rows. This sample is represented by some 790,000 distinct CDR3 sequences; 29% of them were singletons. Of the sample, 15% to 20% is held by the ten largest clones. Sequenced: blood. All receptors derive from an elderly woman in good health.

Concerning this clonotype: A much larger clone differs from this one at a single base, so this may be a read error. CDR3 DNA sequence: TGTGCCAGCAAGGGGCAGTTATATGGCAATCAGCCCCAGCATTTT. This sequence encodes CASKGQLYGNQPQHF. The rearrangement links TRBV4-2 to TRBJ1-5; D is perhaps TRBD1 (5 bases). This CDR3 contains 15 residues. The V gene's germline CDR1 is LGHNA and CDR2 YNFKEQ. V was clipped by 7 bases and J by 2 bases, with 15 bases between them.

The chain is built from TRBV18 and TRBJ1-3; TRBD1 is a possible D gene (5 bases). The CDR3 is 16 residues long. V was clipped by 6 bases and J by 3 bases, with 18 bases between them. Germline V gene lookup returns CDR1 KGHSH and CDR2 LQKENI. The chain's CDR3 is CASSRTGGTRGNTIYF. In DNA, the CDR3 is TGTGCCAGCTCCCGAACAGGTGGCACTCGTGGAAACACCATATATTTT.

CDR3 coding DNA: TGTGCCAGCAGCGTAAAGGGGGGACCTAGCGGGGAGCTGTTTTTT. Translated: CASSVKGGPSGELFF. The gene calls are TRBV7-2 and TRBJ2-2, with D tentatively TRBD1 or TRBD2 (6 bases each). Germline CDR1 reads SGHTA; CDR2 reads FQGNSA. Trimming pared 5 bases from V and 7 bases from J, leaving 17 bases between. This CDR3 spans 15 amino acids.

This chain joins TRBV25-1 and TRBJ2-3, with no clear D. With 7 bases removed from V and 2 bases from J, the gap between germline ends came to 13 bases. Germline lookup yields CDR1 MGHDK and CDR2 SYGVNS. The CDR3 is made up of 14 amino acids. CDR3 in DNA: TGTGCCAGCACCCTCAGTAGGGCCACAGATACGCAGTATTTT. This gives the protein CASTLSRATDTQYF.

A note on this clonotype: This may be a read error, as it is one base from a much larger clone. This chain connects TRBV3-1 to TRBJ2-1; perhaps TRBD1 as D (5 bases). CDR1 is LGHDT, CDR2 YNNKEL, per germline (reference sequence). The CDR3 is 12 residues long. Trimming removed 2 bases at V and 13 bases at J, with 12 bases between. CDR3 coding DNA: TGTGCCAGCAGCCAACAGGGTATAGACCAGTTCTTC. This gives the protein CASSQQGIDQFF.

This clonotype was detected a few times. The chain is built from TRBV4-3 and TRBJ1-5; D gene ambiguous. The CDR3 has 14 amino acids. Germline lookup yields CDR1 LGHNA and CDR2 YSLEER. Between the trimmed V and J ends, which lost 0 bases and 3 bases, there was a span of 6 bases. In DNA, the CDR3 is TGCGCCAGCAGCCAAGAGTTTCCCAATCAGCCCCAGCATTTT. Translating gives CASSQEFPNQPQHF.

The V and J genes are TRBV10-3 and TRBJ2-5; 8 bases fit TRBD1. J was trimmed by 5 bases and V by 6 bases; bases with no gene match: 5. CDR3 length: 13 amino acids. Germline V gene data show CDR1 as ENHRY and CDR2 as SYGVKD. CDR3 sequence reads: CAIRAGGGETQYF. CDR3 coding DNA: TGTGCCATCAGGGCAGGGGGCGGGGAGACCCAGTACTTC.

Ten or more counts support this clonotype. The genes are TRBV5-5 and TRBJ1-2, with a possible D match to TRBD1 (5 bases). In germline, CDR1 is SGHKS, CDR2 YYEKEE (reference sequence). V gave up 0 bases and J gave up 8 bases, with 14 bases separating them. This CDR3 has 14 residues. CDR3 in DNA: TGTGCCAGCAGCTTGGACGGCCCCAGGGCGGGCTACACCTTC. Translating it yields CASSLDGPRAGYTF.

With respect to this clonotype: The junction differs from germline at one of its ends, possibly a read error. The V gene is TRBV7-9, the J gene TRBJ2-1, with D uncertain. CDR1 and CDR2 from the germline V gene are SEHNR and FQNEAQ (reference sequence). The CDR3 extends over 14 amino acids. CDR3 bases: TGTGCCAGCAGCTTAGCGGTCTCCCACAATGAGCAGTTCTTC. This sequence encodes CASSLAVSHNEQFF.

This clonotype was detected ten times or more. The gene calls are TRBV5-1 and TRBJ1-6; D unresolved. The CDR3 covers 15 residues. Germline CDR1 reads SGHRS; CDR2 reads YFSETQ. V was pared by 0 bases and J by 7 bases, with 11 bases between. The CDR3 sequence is CASSLEPKPNSPLHF. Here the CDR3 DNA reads TGCGCCAGCAGCTTGGAACCAAAGCCAAATTCACCCCTCCACTTT.

The CDR3 nucleotides read TGCAGTGCTACCACCTTTATCGGGTTCTTT. This sequence encodes CSATTFIGFF. The chain combines TRBV20-1 with TRBJ1-1; D remains unclear. The CDR3 has 10 residues. Trimming cost V 4 bases and J 14 bases, with 14 bases left between them. Germline V gene data show CDR1 as DFQATT and CDR2 as SNEGSKA (reference sequence).

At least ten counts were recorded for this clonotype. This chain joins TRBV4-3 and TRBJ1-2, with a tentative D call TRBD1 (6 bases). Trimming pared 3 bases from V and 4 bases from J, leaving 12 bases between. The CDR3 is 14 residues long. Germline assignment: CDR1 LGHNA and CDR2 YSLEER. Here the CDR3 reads CASSHPGAAYGYTF. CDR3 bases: TGCGCCAGCAGCCACCCAGGGGCGGCCTATGGCTACACCTTC.

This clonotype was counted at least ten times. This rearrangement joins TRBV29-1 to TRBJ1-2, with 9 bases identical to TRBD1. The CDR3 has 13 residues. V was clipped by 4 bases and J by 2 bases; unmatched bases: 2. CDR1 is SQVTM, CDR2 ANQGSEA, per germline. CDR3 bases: TGCAGCGTTGGGACAGGGGACAACTATGGCTACACCTTC. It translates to CSVGTGDNYGYTF.

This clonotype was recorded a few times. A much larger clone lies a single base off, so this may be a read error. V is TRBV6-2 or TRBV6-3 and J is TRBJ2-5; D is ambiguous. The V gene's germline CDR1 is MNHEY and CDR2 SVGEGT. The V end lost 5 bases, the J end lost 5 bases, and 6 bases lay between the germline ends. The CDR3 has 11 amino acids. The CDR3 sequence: CASSACETQYF. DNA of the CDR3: TGTGCCAGCAGTGCCTGTGAGACCCAGTACTTC.

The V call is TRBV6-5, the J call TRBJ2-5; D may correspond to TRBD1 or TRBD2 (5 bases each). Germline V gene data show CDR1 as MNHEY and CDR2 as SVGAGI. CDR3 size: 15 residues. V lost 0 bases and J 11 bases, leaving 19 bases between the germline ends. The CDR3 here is CASSYSSGRGNEQYF. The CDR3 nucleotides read TGTGCCAGCAGTTACTCCAGCGGTCGGGGCAATGAGCAGTACTTC.

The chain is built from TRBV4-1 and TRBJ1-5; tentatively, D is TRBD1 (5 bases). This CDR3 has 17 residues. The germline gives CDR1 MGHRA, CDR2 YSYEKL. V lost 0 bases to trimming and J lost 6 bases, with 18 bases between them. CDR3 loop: CASSQENEGSRSQPQHF. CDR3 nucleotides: TGCGCCAGCAGCCAAGAGAACGAGGGGAGCCGTAGTCAGCCCCAGCATTTT.

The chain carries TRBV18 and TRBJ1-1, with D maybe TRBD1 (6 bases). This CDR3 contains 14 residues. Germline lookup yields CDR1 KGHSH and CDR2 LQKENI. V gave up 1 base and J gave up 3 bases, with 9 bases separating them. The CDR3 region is CASSPRSGDTEAFF. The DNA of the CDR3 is TGTGCCAGCTCACCACGCTCAGGGGACACTGAAGCTTTCTTT.

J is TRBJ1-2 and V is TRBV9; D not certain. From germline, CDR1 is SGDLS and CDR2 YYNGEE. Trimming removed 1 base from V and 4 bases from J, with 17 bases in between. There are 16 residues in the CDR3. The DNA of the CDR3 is TGTGCCAGCAGCGTATTGCCCACGGGAAGTTGCTATGGCTACACCTTC. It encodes CASSVLPTGSCYGYTF.

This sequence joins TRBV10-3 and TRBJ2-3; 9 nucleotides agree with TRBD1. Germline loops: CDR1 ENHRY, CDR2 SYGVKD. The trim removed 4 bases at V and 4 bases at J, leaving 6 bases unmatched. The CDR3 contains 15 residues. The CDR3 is CAISGTGAYADTQYF. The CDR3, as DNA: TGTGCCATCAGTGGGACAGGGGCCTATGCAGATACGCAGTATTTT.

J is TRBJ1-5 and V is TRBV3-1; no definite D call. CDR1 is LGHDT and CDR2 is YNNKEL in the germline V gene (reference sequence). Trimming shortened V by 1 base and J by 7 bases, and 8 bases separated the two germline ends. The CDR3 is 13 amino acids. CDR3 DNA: TGTGCCAGCAGCCAAGGGATTTGGCAGCCCCAGCATTTT. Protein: CASSQGIWQPQHF.

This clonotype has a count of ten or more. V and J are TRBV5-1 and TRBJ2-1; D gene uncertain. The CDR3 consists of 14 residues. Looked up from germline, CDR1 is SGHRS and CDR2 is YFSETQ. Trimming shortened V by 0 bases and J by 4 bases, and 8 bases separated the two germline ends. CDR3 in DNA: TGCGCCAGCAGCTTGGCGGGCGCGTACAATGAGCAGTTCTTC. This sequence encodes CASSLAGAYNEQFF.

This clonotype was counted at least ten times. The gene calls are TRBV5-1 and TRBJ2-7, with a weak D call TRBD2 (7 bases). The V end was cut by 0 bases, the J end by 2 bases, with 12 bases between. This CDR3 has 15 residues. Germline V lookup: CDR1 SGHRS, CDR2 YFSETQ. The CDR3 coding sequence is TGCGCCAGCAGCTTGGGGGGGGGCTCACCCTACGAGCAGTACTTC. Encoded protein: CASSLGGGSPYEQYF. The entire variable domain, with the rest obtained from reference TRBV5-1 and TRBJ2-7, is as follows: KAGVTQTPRYLIKTRGQQVTLSCSPISGHRSVSWYQQTPGQGLQFLFEYFSETQRNKGNFPGRFSGRQFSNSRSEMNVSTLELGDSALYLCASSLGGGSPYEQYFGPGTRLTVT.

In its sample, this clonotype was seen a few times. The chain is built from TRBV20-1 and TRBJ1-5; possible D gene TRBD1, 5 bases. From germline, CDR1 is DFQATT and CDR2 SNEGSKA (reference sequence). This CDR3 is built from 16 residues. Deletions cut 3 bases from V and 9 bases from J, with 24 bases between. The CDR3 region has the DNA TGCAGTGCTAGGATTCGCGGGGCAAATCAGGGTCGGCCCCAGCATTTT. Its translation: CSARIRGANQGRPQHF.

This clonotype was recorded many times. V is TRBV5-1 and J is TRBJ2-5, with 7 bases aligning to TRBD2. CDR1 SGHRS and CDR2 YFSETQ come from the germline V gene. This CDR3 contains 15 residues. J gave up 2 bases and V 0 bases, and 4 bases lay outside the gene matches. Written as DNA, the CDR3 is TGCGCCAGCAGCTTGGTGCTAGCGGCGCAAGAGACCCAGTACTTC. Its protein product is CASSLVLAAQETQYF.

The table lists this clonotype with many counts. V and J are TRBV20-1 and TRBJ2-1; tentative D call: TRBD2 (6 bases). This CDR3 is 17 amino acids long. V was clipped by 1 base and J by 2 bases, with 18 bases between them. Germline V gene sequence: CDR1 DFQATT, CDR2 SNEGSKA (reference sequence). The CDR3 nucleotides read TGCAGTGCTAGAGTAAAACGGGGACTTATTCCCTACAATGAGCAGTTCTTC. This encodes CSARVKRGLIPYNEQFF.

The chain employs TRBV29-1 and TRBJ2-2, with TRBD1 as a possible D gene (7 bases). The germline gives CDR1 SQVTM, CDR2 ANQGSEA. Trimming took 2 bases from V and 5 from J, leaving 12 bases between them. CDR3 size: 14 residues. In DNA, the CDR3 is TGCAGCGTTGAAACGTCAGGGGGGACCGGGGAGCTGTTTTTT. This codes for CSVETSGGTGELFF.

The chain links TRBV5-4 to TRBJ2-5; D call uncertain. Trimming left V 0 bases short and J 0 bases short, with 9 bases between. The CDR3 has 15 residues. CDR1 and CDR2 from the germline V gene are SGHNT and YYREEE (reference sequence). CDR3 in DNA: TGTGCCAGCAGCTTGGACCTAGTGTACCAAGAGACCCAGTACTTC. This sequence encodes CASSLDLVYQETQYF.

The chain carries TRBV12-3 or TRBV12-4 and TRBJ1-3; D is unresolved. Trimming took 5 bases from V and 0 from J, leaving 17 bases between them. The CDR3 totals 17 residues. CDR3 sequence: CASSPTRTAISGNTIYF. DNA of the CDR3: TGTGCCAGCAGTCCCACCAGGACGGCCATCTCTGGAAACACCATATATTTT.

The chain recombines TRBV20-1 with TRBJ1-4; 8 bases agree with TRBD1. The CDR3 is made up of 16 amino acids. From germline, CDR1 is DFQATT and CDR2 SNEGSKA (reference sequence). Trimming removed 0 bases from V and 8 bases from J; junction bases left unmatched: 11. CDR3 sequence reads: CSARDVRQGMGEKLFF. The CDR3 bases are TGCAGTGCTAGAGATGTAAGACAGGGGATGGGCGAAAAACTGTTTTTT.

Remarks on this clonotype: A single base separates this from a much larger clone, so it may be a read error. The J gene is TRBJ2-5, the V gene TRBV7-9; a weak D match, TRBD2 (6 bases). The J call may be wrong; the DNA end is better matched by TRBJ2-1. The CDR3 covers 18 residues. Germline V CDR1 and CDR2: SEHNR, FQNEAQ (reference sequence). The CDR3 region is CASSLVGGFRGFQETQFF. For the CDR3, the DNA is TGTGCCAGCAGCTTAGTGGGCGGATTTCGGGGGTTCCAAGAGACCCAGTTCTTC.